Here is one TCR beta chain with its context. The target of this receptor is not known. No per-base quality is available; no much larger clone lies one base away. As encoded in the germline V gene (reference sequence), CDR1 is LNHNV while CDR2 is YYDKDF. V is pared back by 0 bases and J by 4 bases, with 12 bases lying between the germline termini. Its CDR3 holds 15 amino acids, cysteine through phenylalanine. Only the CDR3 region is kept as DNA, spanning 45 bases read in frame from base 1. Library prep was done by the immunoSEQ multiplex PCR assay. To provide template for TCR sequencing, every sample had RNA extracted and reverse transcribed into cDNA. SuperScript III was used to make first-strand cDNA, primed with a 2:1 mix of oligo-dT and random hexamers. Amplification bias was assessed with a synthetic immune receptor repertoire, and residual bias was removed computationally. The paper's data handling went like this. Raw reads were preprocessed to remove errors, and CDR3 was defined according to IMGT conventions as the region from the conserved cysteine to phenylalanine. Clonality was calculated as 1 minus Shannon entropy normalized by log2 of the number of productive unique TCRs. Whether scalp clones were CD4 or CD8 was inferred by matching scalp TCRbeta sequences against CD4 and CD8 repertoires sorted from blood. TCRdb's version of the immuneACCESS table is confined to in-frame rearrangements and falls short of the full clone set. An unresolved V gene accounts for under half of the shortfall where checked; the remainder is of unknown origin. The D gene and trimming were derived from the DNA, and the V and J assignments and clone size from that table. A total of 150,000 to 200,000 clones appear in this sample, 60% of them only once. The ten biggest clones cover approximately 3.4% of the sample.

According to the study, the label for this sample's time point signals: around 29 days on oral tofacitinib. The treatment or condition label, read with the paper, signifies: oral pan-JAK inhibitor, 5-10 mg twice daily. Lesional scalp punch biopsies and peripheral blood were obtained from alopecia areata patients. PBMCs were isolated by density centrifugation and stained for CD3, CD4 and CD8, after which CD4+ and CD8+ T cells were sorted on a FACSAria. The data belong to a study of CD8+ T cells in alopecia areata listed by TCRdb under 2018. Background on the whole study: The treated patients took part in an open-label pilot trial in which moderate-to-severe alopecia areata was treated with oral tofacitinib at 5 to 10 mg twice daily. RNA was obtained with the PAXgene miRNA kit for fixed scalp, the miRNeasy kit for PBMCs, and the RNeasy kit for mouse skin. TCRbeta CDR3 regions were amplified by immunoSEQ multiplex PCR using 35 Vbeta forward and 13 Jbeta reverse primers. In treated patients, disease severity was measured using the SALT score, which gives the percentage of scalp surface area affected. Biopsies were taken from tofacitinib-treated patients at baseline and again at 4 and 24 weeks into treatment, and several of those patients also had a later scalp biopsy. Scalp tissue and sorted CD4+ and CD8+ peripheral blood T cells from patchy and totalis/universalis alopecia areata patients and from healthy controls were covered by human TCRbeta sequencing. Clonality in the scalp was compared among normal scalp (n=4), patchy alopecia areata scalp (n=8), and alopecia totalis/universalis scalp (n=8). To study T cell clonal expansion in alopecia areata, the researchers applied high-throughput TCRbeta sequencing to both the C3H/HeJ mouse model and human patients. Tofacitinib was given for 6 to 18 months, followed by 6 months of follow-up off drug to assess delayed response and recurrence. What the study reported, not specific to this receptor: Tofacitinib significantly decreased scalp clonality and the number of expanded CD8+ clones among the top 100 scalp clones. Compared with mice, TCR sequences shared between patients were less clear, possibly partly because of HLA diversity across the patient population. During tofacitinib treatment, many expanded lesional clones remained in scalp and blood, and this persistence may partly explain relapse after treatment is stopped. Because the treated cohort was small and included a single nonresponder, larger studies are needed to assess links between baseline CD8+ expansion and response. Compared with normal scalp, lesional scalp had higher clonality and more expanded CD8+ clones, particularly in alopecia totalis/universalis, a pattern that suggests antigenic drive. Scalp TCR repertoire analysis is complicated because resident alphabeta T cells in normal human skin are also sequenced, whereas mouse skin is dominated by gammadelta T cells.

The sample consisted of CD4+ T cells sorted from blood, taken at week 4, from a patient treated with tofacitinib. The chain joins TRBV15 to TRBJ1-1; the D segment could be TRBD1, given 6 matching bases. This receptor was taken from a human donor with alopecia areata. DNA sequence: TGTGCCACCAGCAGAGATGGGGGCGTGAGCACTGAAGCTTTCTTT. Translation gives CATSRDGGVSTEAFF. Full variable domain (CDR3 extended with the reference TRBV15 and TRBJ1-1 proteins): DAMVIQNPRYQVTQFGKPVTLSCSQTLNHNVMYWYQQKSSQAPKLLFHYYDKDFNNEADTPDNFQSRRPNTSFCFLDIRSPGLGDTAMYLCATSRDGGVSTEAFFGQGTRLTVV.